The source of this T cell receptor beta chain is a study of T cell clonality in common variable immunodeficiency. Findings of the study overall: In common variable immunodeficiency, TCR beta chains reportedly carried fewer deletions and N-nucleotide insertions. Fewer TCRbeta clones were shared among CVID subjects than controls. CVID subjects showed higher TCRbeta clonality than healthy controls.

The germline V gene has CDR1 SGHVS and CDR2 FQNEAQ. This CDR3 spans 17 amino acids. Method: immunoSEQ multiplex PCR; TCRdb's copy keeps in-frame clones and lacks some. Listed here are 50,000 to 55,000 clones without any singletons, the top ten holding about 1.8%. The table lists this clone with a few counts. Its antigen is not identified. The read is 3 residues too short to cover the CDR3 end, so that end is filled in from the germline J gene. Donors gave about 5 to 8 ml heparinized peripheral whole blood. The specimen was peripheral blood mononuclear cells. This chain uses TRBV7-8 with TRBJ2-3; 9 nucleotides line up with TRBD1. This TCR derives from a person aged 18 to 70 in good health. The covered CDR3 bases are TGTGCCAGCAGCCCGGGACAGGGCCGCTTTGGCGATCAGCCG. Translated, it gives CASSPGQGRFGDQP. The entire CDR3 protein is CASSPGQGRFGDQPQYF.